Listed here are 4 T cell receptor beta chains from one sample, sequenced in a study of early T cells in non-severe SARS-CoV-2 infection. TCRdb analysed the 5' RACE reads with MiXCR anew, one entry per CDR3 protein. There are around 82,000 distinct CDR3 sequences in the sample; roughly 14% occur only once, and roughly 0.6% lies in the top ten. Sequenced material: whole blood. These receptors all come from an adult who was a healthcare worker with PCR-confirmed SARS-CoV-2 infection or an uninfected control (not recorded which).

This clonotype was counted many times. The CDR3 sequence: CASSFEQGGTGELFF. The CDR3 DNA sequence: TGTGCCAGCAGCTTTGAACAGGGGGGTACCGGGGAGCTGTTTTTT. This sequence joins TRBV7-6 and TRBJ2-2; 8 bases map to TRBD1. The CDR3 extends over 15 amino acids. Losses at the gene ends were 3 bases for V and 5 bases for J; bases not matched to a gene: 5. CDR1 is SGHVS, CDR2 FNYEAQ, per germline.

This clonotype was observed a few times. V usage is TRBV11-2 and J usage is TRBJ1-5, with D unclear. This CDR3 spans 18 amino acids. CDR1 and CDR2 (germline): SGHAT, FQNNGV. The ends were cut back, 0 bases at V and 1 base at J, with 16 bases in the middle. CDR3 coding DNA: TGTGCCAGCAGCTTAGACGCCTACTCAGGCAGGAGCAATCAGCCCCAGCATTTT. Protein: CASSLDAYSGRSNQPQHF. Combining the CDR3 with reference TRBV11-2 and TRBJ1-5 gives the whole variable domain EAGVAQSPRYKIIEKRQSVAFWCNPISGHATLYWYQQILGQGPKLLIQFQNNGVVDDSQLPKDRFSAERLKGVDSTLKIQPAKLEDSAVYLCASSLDAYSGRSNQPQHFGDGTRLSIL.

This clonotype was observed a few times. This sequence joins TRBV5-4 and TRBJ1-2, with 9 positions matching TRBD1. The trim removed 2 bases at V and 1 base at J, leaving 9 bases unmatched. Per germline, CDR1 SGHNT and CDR2 YYREEE (reference sequence). CDR3 length: 17 amino acids. The CDR3 sequence is CASSLKTGTGFNYGYTF. CDR3 bases: TGTGCCAGCAGCTTAAAAACCGGGACAGGGTTTAACTATGGCTACACCTTC.

The chain employs TRBV7-9 and TRBJ1-6, with no clear D. The CDR3 is made up of 13 amino acids. Germline values: CDR1 SEHNR, CDR2 FQNEAQ (reference sequence). V lost 0 bases to trimming and J lost 9 bases, with 6 bases between them. The CDR3 DNA follows: TGTGCCAGCAGCTTAGCGGGCGCTTCACCCCTCCACTTT. Encoded protein: CASSLAGASPLHF. The full variable domain, its missing parts supplied by reference TRBV7-9 and TRBJ1-6, is DTGVSQNPRHKITKRGQNVTFRCDPISEHNRLYWYRQTLGQGPEFLTYFQNEAQLEKSRLLSDRFSAERPKGSFSTLEIQRTEQGDSAMYLCASSLAGASPLHFGNGTRLTVT.